The sequence of this T cell receptor (beta chain) was determined in a study of blood T cell repertoires in COVID-19. Study in general: Donors in the United States, Italy and Spain gave samples during acute or convalescent COVID-19. PBMCs, B-cell-depleted T cells, or T cells were the source of the cDNA or gDNA that made up the material.

Per the original data handling: Reference gene primers were amplified, and this amplification served to estimate nucleated cell counts. Sequencing used immunoSEQ multiplex PCR; TCRdb keeps in-frame clones, though not all of them. V and J calls plus clone size are reproduced from that table; the DNA served to infer D and trimming. The table records 120,000 or so clones, more than 75% of them present only once. The clonotype was recovered from a human donor in a cohort sampled during active COVID-19. Sequencing input: peripheral blood.

This CDR3 is CAISAARGLYNEQFF. The CDR3 nucleotides are TGTGCCATCAGCGCCGCCAGGGGGCTCTACAATGAGCAGTTCTTC. The V call is TRBV10-3, the J call TRBJ2-1, with TRBD1 matching over 8 bases. Germline CDR1 ENHRY, CDR2 SYGVKD. V lost 6 bases to trimming and J lost 3 bases; unmatched junction nucleotides: 7. The CDR3 runs 15 residues.